This TCR beta chain was captured in a study of blood T cell repertoires in COVID-19. Assay used: immunoSEQ multiplex PCR; TCRdb lists only in-frame clones, some missing. The sample comprises around 310,000 clones, roughly 88% of which are singletons, and about 3.9% rests with the top ten. Trimming removed 5 bases from V and 1 base from J; junction bases left unmatched: 5. In germline, CDR1 is SGHNT, CDR2 YYREEE (reference sequence). The CDR3 has 15 amino acids. The sequence was collected from a woman aged 45 to 65 with active or convalescent COVID-19. The rearrangement links TRBV5-4 to TRBJ1-1; TRBD1 agrees at 10 bases. The sample was peripheral blood. The CDR3 spells CASRPGTGANTEAFF. CDR3 in DNA: TGTGCCAGCAGACCCGGGACAGGGGCGAACACTGAAGCTTTCTTT.